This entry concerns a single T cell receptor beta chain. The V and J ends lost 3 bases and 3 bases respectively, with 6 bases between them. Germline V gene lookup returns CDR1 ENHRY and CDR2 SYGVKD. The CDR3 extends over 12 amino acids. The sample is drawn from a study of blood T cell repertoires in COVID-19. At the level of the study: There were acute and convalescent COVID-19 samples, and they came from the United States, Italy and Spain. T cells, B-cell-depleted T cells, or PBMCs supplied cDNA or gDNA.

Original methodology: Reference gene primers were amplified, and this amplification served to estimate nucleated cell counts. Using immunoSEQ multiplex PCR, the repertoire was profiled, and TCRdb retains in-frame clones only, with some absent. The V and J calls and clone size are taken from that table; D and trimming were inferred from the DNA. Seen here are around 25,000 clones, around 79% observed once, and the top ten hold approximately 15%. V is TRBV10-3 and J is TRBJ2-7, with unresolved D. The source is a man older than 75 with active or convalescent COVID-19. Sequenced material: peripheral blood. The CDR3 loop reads CAISEQSYEQYF. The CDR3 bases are TGTGCCATCAGTGAACAGAGCTACGAGCAGTACTTC.